This TCR beta chain was captured in a study of T cells in Graves' hyperthyroidism and ophthalmopathy. Overall study results and limits: Most thyroid clonotypes with frequency above 0.001 were detected in blood. A model using 13 V-J features told ophthalmopathy apart from stable hyperthyroidism.

This clonotype was seen many times. The antigen is not known. Clinical symptoms, serum thyroxine, TRAb, thyroid ultrasound and orbital computed tomography established diagnosis. RNA transcripts provided the source from which TCR beta CDR3 regions were amplified. First-round RT-PCR targeting the TCR CDR3 was performed with the HTBI primer set. TCRdb passed the multiplex PCR reads through MiXCR, listing each CDR3 protein once. The data show roughly 570,000 distinct CDR3 sequences, with approximately 44% seen just once and 19% held by the top ten. This CDR3 has 15 residues. Germline V CDR1 and CDR2: SGHTA, FQGTGA. The V gene end was trimmed by 3 bases and the J gene end by 2 bases; junction bases not matched to a gene: 4.

The source of this sequence is an adult woman with Graves' disease, either hyperthyroidism or ophthalmopathy (not recorded which). This chain links TRBV7-3 with TRBJ2-7; TRBD2 matches 10 bases. Sequencing was done on a sample of peripheral blood or thyroid tissue (not recorded which). The DNA of the CDR3 is TGTGCCAGCAGCTTGACTAGCGGGTCAGCCTACGAGCAGTACTTC. This gives the protein CASSLTSGSAYEQYF.